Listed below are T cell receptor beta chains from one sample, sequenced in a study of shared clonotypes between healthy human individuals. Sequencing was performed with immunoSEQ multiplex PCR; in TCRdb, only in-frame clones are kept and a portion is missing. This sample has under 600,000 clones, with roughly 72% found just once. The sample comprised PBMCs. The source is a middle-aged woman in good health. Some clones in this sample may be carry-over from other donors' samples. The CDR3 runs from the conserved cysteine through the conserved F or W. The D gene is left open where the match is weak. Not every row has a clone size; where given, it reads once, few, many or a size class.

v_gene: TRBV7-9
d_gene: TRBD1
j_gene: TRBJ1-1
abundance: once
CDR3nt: TGTGCCAGCAGCCCCAGGGACAGAATGAACACTGAAGCTTTCTTT
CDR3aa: CASSPRDRMNTEAFF

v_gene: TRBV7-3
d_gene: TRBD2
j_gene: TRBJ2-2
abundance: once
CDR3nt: TGTGCCAGCAGCCGAGGACTAGCGGGAGGGCCTAGCACCGGGGAGCTGTTTTTT
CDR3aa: CASSRGLAGGPSTGELFF

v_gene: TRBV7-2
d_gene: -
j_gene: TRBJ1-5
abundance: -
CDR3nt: TGTGCCAGCAGCCCCCTTTCCGGGTCGCGGCCCCAGCATTTT
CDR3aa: CASSPLSGSRPQHF

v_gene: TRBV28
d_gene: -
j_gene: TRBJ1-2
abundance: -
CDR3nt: TGTGGGGTGGCAAACTTGATCTATGGCTACACCTTC
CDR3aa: CGVANLIYGYTF

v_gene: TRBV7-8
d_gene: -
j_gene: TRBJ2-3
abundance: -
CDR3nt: TGTGCCAGCAGCTTAGGGGGGGCAGATACGCAGTATTTT
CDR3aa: CASSLGGADTQYF

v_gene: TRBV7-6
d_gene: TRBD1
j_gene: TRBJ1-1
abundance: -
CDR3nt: TGTGCCAGCAGCGAACAGACAGGGCCGGGTACTGAAGCTTTCTTT
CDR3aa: CASSEQTGPGTEAFF

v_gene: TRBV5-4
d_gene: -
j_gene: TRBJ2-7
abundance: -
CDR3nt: TGTGCCAGCAGCTTGGCCCGACAGAGAGGCTACGAGCAGTACTTC
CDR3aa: CASSLARQRGYEQYF

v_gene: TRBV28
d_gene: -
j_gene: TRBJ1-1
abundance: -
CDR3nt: TGTGCCAGCAGTTTCCCCCGCCGGGCAGTAACCCCTGAAGCTTTCTTT
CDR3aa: CASSFPRRAVTPEAFF

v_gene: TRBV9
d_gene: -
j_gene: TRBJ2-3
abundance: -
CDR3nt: TGTGCCAGCAGTCACGACTTAAGCACAGATACGCAGTATTTT
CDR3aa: CASSHDLSTDTQYF

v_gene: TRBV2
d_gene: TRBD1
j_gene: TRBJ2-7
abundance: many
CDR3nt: TGTGCCAGCAGCATCGGGGGGGGACAGGGGCCGTACGAGCAGTACTTC
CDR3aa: CASSIGGGQGPYEQYF

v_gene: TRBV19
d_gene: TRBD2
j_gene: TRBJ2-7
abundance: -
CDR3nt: TGTGCCCCCAATGGGGCGGGAGGTTGCTACCAGCGGAACTACGAGCAGTACTTC
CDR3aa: CAPNGAGGCYQRNYEQYF

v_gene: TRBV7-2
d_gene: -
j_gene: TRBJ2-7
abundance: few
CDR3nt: TGTGCCAGCAGCTTAGTCGGCACCTACGAGCAGTACTTC
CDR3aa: CASSLVGTYEQYF

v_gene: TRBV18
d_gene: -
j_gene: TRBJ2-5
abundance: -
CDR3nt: TGTGCCAGCTCACCATTACTAACAGATAACCAAGAGACCCAGTACTTC
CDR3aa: CASSPLLTDNQETQYF

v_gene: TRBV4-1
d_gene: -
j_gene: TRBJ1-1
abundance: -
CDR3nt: TGCGCCAGCAGCCGCGGGTCGACTGAAGCTTTCTTT
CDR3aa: CASSRGSTEAFF

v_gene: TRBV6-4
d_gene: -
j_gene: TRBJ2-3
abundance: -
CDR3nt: TGTGCCAGCAGTTCAGGGGATACTGGCACAGATACGCAGTATTTT
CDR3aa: CASSSGDTGTDTQYF

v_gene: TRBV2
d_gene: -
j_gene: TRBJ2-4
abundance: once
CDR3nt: TGTGCCAGCAGTGATGAGGGCTGGGGCAAAAACATTCAGTACTTC
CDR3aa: CASSDEGWGKNIQYF

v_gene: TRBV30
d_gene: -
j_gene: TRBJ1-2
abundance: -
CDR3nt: TGTGCCTGGAGGAAGGGGGTTGGGGGCTACACCTTC
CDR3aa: CAWRKGVGGYTF

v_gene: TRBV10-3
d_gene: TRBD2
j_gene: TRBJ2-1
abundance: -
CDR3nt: TGTGCCATCGGGAATAGCGGGACGGAGAATGAGCAGTTCTTC
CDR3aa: CAIGNSGTENEQFF

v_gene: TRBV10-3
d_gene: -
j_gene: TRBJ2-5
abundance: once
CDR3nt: TGTGCCATCAGTGACTCCCTTCGAGAGACCCAGTACTTC
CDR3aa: CAISDSLRETQYF

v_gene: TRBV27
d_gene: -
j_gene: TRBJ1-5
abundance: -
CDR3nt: TGTGCCAGCAGTTTCTCAGGGAGCATTAGCAATCAGCCCCAGCATTTT
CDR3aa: CASSFSGSISNQPQHF

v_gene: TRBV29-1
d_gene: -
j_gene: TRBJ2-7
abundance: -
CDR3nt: TGCAGCGTGGGACTTACTAGCTCTCTCGAGCAGTACTTC
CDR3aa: CSVGLTSSLEQYF

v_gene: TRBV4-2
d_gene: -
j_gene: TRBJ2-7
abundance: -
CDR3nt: TGTGCCAGCAGCCTAAGAGGTGACGGGGGAGGCTCCTCCTACGAGCAGTACTTC
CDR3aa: CASSLRGDGGGSSYEQYF

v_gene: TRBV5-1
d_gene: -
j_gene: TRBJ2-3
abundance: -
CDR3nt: TGCGCCAGCAGGGTGAGCACAGATACGCAGTATTTT
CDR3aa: CASRVSTDTQYF

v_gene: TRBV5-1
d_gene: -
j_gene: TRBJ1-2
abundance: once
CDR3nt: TGCGCCAGCAGCTTGGCCATAGGGGTCAGAGACTATGGCTACACCTTC
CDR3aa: CASSLAIGVRDYGYTF

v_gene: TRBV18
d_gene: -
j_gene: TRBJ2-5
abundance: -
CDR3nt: TGTGCCAGCTCACCGGACAGACAAGAGACCCAGTACTTC
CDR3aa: CASSPDRQETQYF

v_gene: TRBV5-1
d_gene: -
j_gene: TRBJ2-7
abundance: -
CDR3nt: TGCGCCAGCAGCTTGGCCAGTTCCCAGGAGCCGCAGTACTTC
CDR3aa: CASSLASSQEPQYF

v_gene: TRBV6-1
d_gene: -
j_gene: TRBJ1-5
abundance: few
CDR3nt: TGTGCCAGCAGTGAAGACCACAGGAATCAGCCCCAGCATTTT
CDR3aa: CASSEDHRNQPQHF

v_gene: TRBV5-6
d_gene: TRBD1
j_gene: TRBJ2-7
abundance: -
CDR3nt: TGTGCCAGCAGCAGGACAGGGTCCGAGCAGTACTTC
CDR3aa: CASSRTGSEQYF

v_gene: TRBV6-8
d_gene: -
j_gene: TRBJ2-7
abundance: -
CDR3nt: TGTGCCAGCAGTTACCCTTTGGACGAGCAGTACTTC
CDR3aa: CASSYPLDEQYF

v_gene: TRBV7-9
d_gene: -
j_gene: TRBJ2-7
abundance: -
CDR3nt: TGTGCCAGCAGCTTAGATCTGGGATACGAGCAGTACTTC
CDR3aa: CASSLDLGYEQYF

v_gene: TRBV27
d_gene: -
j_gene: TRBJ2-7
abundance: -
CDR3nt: TGTGCCAGCGGATTGGGACGGGCGATATACGAGCAGTACTTC
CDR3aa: CASGLGRAIYEQYF

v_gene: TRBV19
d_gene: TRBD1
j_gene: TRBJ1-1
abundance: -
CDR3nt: TGTGCCAGTAGTGTCCGACAGGGTGGCACTGAAGCTTTCTTT
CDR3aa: CASSVRQGGTEAFF

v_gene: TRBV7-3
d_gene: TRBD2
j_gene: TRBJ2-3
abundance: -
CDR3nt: TGTGCCAGCAGCCCAGGACTAGCCACAGATACGCAGTATTTT
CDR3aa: CASSPGLATDTQYF